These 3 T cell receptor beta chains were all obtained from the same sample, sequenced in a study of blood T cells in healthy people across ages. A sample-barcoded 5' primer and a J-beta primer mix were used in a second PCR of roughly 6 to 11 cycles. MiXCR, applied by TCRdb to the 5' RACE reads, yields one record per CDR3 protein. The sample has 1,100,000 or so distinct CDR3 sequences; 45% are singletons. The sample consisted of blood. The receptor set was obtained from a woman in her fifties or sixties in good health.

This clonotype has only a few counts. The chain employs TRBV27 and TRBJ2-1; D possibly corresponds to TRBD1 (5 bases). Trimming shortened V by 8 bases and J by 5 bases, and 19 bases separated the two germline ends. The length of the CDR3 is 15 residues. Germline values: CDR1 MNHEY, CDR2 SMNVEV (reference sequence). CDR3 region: CASGPPQGSNNEQFF. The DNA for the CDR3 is TGTGCCAGCGGTCCCCCGCAGGGTTCCAACAATGAGCAGTTCTTC.

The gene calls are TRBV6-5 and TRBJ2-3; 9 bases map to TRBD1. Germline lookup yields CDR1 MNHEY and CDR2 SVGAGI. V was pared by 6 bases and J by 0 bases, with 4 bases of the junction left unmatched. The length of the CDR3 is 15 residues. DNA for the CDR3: TGTGCCAGCAGCGGGGACAGGGAGAGCACAGATACGCAGTATTTT. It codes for CASSGDRESTDTQYF.

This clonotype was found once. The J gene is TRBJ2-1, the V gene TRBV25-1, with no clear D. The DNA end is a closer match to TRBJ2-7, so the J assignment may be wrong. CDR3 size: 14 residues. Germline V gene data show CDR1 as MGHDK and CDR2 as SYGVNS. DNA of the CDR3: TGTGCCAGCAGTGACGTATCCTCCTACAATGAGCAGTACTTC. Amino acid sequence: CASSDVSSYNEQYF.